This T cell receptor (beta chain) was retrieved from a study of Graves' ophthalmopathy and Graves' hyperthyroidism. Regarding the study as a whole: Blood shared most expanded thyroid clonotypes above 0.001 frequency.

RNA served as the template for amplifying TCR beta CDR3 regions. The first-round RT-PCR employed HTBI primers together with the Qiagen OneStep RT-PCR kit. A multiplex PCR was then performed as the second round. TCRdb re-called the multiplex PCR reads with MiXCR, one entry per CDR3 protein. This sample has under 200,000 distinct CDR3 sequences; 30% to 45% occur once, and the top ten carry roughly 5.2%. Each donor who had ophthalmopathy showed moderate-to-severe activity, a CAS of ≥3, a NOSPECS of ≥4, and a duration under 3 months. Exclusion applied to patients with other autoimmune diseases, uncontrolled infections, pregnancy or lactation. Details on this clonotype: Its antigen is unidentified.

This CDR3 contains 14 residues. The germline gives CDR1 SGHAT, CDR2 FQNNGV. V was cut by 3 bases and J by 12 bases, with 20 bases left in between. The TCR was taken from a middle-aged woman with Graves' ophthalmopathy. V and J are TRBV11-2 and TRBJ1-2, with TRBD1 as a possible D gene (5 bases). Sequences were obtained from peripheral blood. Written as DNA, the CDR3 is TGTGCCAGCAGCTTTCCGCCACCGGGACCACCTCACACCTTC. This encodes CASSFPPPGPPHTF.